This T cell receptor (beta chain) came from a study of identifying expanded T cells in peripheral blood. TCRdb's copy holds only in-frame clones and misses some; the assay was immunoSEQ multiplex PCR. Of tens of thousands of clones listed, around 90% were seen once; the top ten hold around 20%. The CDR3 covers 13 residues. From germline, CDR1 is MDHEN and CDR2 SYDVKM. The sequenced sample consisted of blood. The receptor was isolated from a person aged 18 to 75 in good health. The rearrangement uses TRBV28 and TRBJ2-3; D is uncertain. The CDR3 region has the DNA TGTGCAACGTGTGTTTCTAGCACAGATACGCAGTATTTT. It specifies CATCVSSTDTQYF.